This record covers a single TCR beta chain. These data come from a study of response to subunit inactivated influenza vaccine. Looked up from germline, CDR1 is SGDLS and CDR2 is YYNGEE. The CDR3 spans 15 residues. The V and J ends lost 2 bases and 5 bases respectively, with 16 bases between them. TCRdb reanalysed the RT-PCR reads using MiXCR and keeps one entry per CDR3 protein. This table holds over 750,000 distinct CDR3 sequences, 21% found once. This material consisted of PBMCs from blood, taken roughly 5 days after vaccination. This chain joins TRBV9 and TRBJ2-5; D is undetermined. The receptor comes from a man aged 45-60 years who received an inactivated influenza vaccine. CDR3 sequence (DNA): TGTGCCAGCAGCGTCCTAACGCGCCCTAGGGAGACCCAGTACTTC. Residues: CASSVLTRPRETQYF.